This passage covers 3 T cell receptor beta chains from one sample sequenced in a study of cytomegalovirus exposure and HLA in healthy donors. This PCR relied on a set of 60 Vbeta primers and 13 Jbeta primers. Method: immunoSEQ multiplex PCR; TCRdb's copy keeps in-frame clones and lacks some. The data hold 100,000 or so clones, with about 88% observed a single time. The material sequenced was PBMCs. Receptors originate from a man aged 18 to 29 in good health and CMV-seronegative.

The chain carries TRBV4-1 and TRBJ2-5; tentative D call: TRBD1 (5 bases). Germline V gene sequence: CDR1 MGHRA, CDR2 YSYEKL. The CDR3 is made up of 16 amino acids. The ends were cut back, 0 bases at V and 1 base at J, with 12 bases in the middle. CDR3 in amino acids: CASSQEQEPVQETQYF. The CDR3 region has the DNA TGCGCCAGCAGCCAAGAACAGGAACCTGTCCAAGAGACCCAGTACTTC.

This chain connects TRBV29-1 to TRBJ2-4; 7 bases align to TRBD1. The ends lost 0 bases at V and 1 base at J; junction bases unmatched: 6. The CDR3 contains 16 residues. CDR1 is SQVTM, CDR2 ANQGSEA, per germline. In DNA, the CDR3 is TGCAGCGTTGAAGATCCACAGGGGTCGGCCAAAAACATTCAGTACTTC. It is translated as CSVEDPQGSAKNIQYF.

The V and J genes are TRBV14 and TRBJ2-5; 12 nucleotides match TRBD1. The germline V gene encodes CDR1 SGHDN and CDR2 FVKESK. V lost 4 bases and J lost 4; bases outside the gene matches: 4. The CDR3 runs 15 residues. The CDR3 bases are TGTGCCAGCAGCCGGGACAGGGGGCCAAGAGAGACCCAGTACTTC. This gives the protein CASSRDRGPRETQYF.